These T cell receptor beta chains were read from a single sample in a study of tumor and adjacent non-tumor tissue in lung cancer. MiXCR, run by TCRdb on the multiplex PCR reads, gives a single entry per CDR3 protein. The sample gives about 86,000 distinct CDR3 sequences, roughly 77% of which show up once; 21% is in the top ten. Sequenced input: distant non-tumor lung tissue. Receptors were obtained from a woman between 50 and 59 years old with non-small cell lung cancer. Each CDR3 is given with its conserved first and last residue. D genes are given only for firm matches.

cdr3_aa	j_call	v_call	d_call
CASSRGGGNEQFF	TRBJ2-1	TRBV5-1	-
CASSPGLTGRSETQCF	TRBJ2-5	TRBV5-1	-
CASSKSGIPPYEQYF	TRBJ2-7	TRBV6-5	-
CNVVQYTQYF	TRBJ2-3	TRBV29-1	-
CASSLEDRPFF	TRBJ2-1	TRBV12-3/TRBV12-4	TRBD1
CASGEGGSGYNEQFF	TRBJ2-1	TRBV5-1	-
CSLSQREGLYDEQFF	TRBJ2-1	TRBV6-1	TRBD2
CSVADPRQAPLKTQYF	TRBJ2-5	TRBV29-1	-
CASGQVHAYEQYF	TRBJ2-7	TRBV14	-
CNARSSGITDTQYF	TRBJ2-3	TRBV20-1	-
CASGSGRANYGYTF	TRBJ1-2	TRBV12-3/TRBV12-4	-
CASSFMGLNEQFF	TRBJ2-1	TRBV12-3/TRBV12-4	-
CASSHVVAGRNYEQYF	TRBJ2-7	TRBV6-1	TRBD2
CSTPETGVQAFF	TRBJ1-1	TRBV20-1	-
CASGTGANTVELLF	TRBJ2-2	TRBV5-1	-
CASSQWQTNGKLFF	TRBJ1-4	TRBV6-2/TRBV6-3	-
CIVEAQNYEQYF	TRBJ2-7	TRBV29-1	-
CASSSLAGAGGADTQYF	TRBJ2-3	TRBV11-2	TRBD2
CDRPTMRDTQYF	TRBJ2-5	TRBV10-1	-
CASSLIEDRACEQYF	TRBJ2-7	TRBV5-4	-
CATSGWSWNTEAFF	TRBJ1-1	TRBV24-1	-
CASRLKTSGLAYEQYF	TRBJ2-7	TRBV28	TRBD2
CASSNPGQRGTEAFF	TRBJ1-1	TRBV6-5	TRBD1
CSIEKGYNEQFF	TRBJ2-1	TRBV29-1	-
CASSLSYRGNQPLHF	TRBJ1-5	TRBV11-2	TRBD1
CASSLTGRSYNEQFF	TRBJ2-1	TRBV11-3	-